A single T cell receptor (beta chain) is shown here with its context. Antigen specificity is unknown. Germline V gene data show CDR1 as SGDLS and CDR2 as YYNGEE. V gave up 4 bases and J gave up 2 bases, with 12 bases separating them. The CDR3 has 15 amino acids. This sample was included in a study of cytomegalovirus exposure and HLA in healthy donors. General study points: In vitro data verified a few CMV-associated chains as specific for CMV antigens. A later analysis reportedly identified an Asian-associated ancestry cluster as carrying fewer N-insertions than the approximately 710-donor mean.

Amplification used 60 Vbeta primers and 13 Jbeta primers. Original data processing: Around 10 million of the approximately 80 million unique TCR beta chains counted in a later analysis were shared. The table came from immunoSEQ multiplex PCR; TCRdb's copy has only in-frame clones and leaves some out. V and J calls and clone size are as listed in that table; D and trimming were resolved from the DNA. The table has some 140,000 clones, around 77% seen once; the top ten hold about 0.97%. J is TRBJ2-2 and V is TRBV9, with D possibly being TRBD1 (6 bases). The sequence was collected from a man aged 18 to 30 in good health and CMV-seronegative. The specimen was PBMCs. In DNA, the CDR3 is TGTGCCAGCAGCCCCCGGGACACAAACACCGGGGAGCTGTTTTTT. Its translation is CASSPRDTNTGELFF.